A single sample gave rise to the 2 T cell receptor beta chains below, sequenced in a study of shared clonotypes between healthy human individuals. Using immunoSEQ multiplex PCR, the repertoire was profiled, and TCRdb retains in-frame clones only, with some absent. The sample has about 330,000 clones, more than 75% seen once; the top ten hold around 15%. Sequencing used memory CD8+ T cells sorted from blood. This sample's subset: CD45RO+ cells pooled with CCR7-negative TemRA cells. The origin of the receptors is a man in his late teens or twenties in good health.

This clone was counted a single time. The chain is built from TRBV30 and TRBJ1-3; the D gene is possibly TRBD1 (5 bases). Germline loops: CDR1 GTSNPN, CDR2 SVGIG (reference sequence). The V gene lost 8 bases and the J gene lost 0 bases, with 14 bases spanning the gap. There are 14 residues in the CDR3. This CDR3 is CAILGGNSGNTIYF. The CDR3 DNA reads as TGTGCCATCCTCGGGGGTAACTCTGGAAACACCATATATTTT.

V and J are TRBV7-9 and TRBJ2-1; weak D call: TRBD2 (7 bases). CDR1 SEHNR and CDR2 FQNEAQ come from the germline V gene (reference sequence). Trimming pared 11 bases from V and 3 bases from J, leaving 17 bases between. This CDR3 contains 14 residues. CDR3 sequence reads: CAWRPGGRYNEQFF. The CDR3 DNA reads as TGTGCCTGGAGACCGGGGGGCCGCTACAATGAGCAGTTCTTC.